These 14 T cell receptor beta chains were sequenced from one sample in a study of blood T cell repertoires in COVID-19. The assay was immunoSEQ multiplex PCR, and TCRdb's table has in-frame clones only and misses some. The sample holds some 200,000 clones, approximately 80% seen once. The material sequenced was peripheral blood. These TCRs come from a man in his fifties or sixties with COVID-19, enrolled during active disease.

The chain carries TRBV5-1 and TRBJ2-2; 14 bases align to TRBD2. V lost 0 bases and J lost 4; bases outside the gene matches: 8. The CDR3 consists of 19 residues. Germline CDR1 reads SGHRS; CDR2 reads YFSETQ. The CDR3 reads CASSLEGTSGSVGTGELFF. CDR3 DNA: TGCGCCAGCAGCTTGGAGGGGACTAGCGGGAGTGTAGGCACCGGGGAGCTGTTTTTT. Full variable domain (outside the CDR3, taken from reference TRBV5-1 and TRBJ2-2): KAGVTQTPRYLIKTRGQQVTLSCSPISGHRSVSWYQQTPGQGLQFLFEYFSETQRNKGNFPGRFSGRQFSNSRSEMNVSTLELGDSALYLCASSLEGTSGSVGTGELFFGEGSRLTVL.

The J gene is TRBJ2-7, the V gene TRBV29-1, with D possibly TRBD1 on 6 matching bases. V was shortened by 4 bases and J by 3 bases, with 10 bases between the two germline ends. There are 12 residues in the CDR3. CDR1 is SQVTM and CDR2 is ANQGSEA in the germline V gene. CDR3 amino acids: CSVGRDNYEQYF. The CDR3 DNA reads as TGCAGCGTTGGCAGGGACAACTACGAGCAGTACTTC.

This chain links TRBV10-1 with TRBJ1-1; no reliable D call. The V and J ends lost 2 bases and 4 bases respectively, with 8 bases between them. CDR1 is WNHNN and CDR2 is SYGVQD in the germline V gene (reference sequence). The CDR3 runs to 13 residues. CDR3 sequence: CASSEGGFTEAFF. For the CDR3, the DNA is TGCGCCAGCAGTGAGGGAGGCTTCACTGAAGCTTTCTTT.

The V call is TRBV7-2, the J call TRBJ1-5, with 10 bases lining up with TRBD1. The CDR3 sequence is 14 residues long. Per germline, CDR1 SGHTA and CDR2 FQGNSA. V shed 4 bases, J shed 7 bases, and the junction held 4 bases outside the gene matches. The CDR3 DNA sequence: TGTGCCAGCAGCTACGGACAGGGGGGACAGCCCCAGCATTTT. Its protein is CASSYGQGGQPQHF.

The V call is TRBV6-5, the J call TRBJ1-1, with D tentatively TRBD1 (6 bases). Between the trimmed V and J ends, which lost 8 bases and 1 base, there was a span of 17 bases. The CDR3 covers 15 residues. Germline loops: CDR1 MNHEY, CDR2 SVGAGI. In DNA, the CDR3 is TGTGCCAGCCAAGATAGGGGACACCCGAACACTGAAGCTTTCTTT. This encodes CASQDRGHPNTEAFF.

The rearrangement links TRBV2 to TRBJ2-2, with D perhaps matching TRBD1 (6 bases). The V gene lost 6 bases and the J gene lost 4 bases, with 18 bases spanning the gap. The V gene's germline CDR1 is SNHLY and CDR2 FYNNEI. CDR3 length equals 16 residues. The CDR3 loop is CASRRGSGQSTGELFF. For the CDR3, the DNA is TGTGCCAGCAGGAGGGGGTCGGGACAAAGCACCGGGGAGCTGTTTTTT.

This clone was seen a single time. The chain links TRBV2 to TRBJ1-6; D is unresolved. CDR3 length: 12 amino acids. The V and J ends lost 3 bases and 6 bases respectively, with 3 bases between them. Germline V gene sequence: CDR1 SNHLY, CDR2 FYNNEI. The CDR3 reads CASSESNSPLHF. CDR3 in DNA: TGTGCCAGCAGTGAGAGTAATTCACCCCTCCACTTT.

The CDR3: CASSLVGENTEAFF. DNA of the CDR3: TGTGCCAGCAGCTTAGTAGGGGAGAACACTGAAGCTTTCTTT. This chain links TRBV7-6 with TRBJ1-1, with a weak D call TRBD1 (5 bases). The ends were cut back, 1 base at V and 1 base at J, with 7 bases in the middle. Germline CDR1 is SGHVS and CDR2 is FNYEAQ. The CDR3 covers 14 residues. Supplemented by reference TRBV7-6 and TRBJ1-1, the full variable domain reads GAGVSQSPRYKVTKRGQDVALRCDPISGHVSLYWYRQALGQGPEFLTYFNYEAQQDKSGLPNDRFSAERPEGSISTLTIQRTEQRDSAMYRCASSLVGENTEAFFGQGTRLTVV.

The CDR3 reads CASRAQGRRANEKLFF. CDR3 in DNA: TGTGCCAGCCGGGCACAGGGACGGCGGGCTAATGAAAAACTGTTTTTT. The gene calls are TRBV19 and TRBJ1-4; weak D call: TRBD1 (6 bases). The ends were cut back, 9 bases at V and 3 bases at J, with 20 bases in the middle. The CDR3 runs 16 residues. CDR1 LNHDA and CDR2 SQIVND come from the germline V gene (reference sequence).

This chain joins TRBV7-2 and TRBJ1-5, with D possibly matching TRBD1 (6 bases). Germline V gene data show CDR1 as SGHTA and CDR2 as FQGNSA. V lost 2 bases and J lost 6, with 14 bases in between. This CDR3 region has 15 residues. In DNA, the CDR3 is TGTGCCAGCAGCTTACTCCCAGGGGACGCTCAGCCCCAGCATTTT. Residues: CASSLLPGDAQPQHF.

The gene calls are TRBV6-5 and TRBJ2-5; 11 bases are shared with TRBD1. Germline V gene sequence: CDR1 MNHEY, CDR2 SVGAGI. This CDR3 contains 13 residues. The CDR3 nucleotides are TGTGCAGCCGGGACAGGGGGTAGAGAGACCCAGTACTTC. It codes for CAAGTGGRETQYF.

V is TRBV18 and J is TRBJ1-2; TRBD1 matches at 9 bases. Germline loops: CDR1 KGHSH, CDR2 LQKENI. Trimming at V came to 6 bases and at J to 7 bases, leaving 9 bases not matched to a gene. This CDR3 has 14 residues. CDR3 residues: CASSTTGQGSGYTF. CDR3 DNA sequence: TGTGCCAGCTCGACCACGGGACAGGGCTCTGGCTACACCTTC. Full variable domain (remainder filled in from reference TRBV18 and TRBJ1-2): NAGVMQNPRHLVRRRGQEARLRCSPMKGHSHVYWYRQLPEEGLKFMVYLQKENIIDESGMPKERFSAEFPKEGPSILRIQQVVRGDSAAYFCASSTTGQGSGYTFGSGTRLTVV.

This sequence joins TRBV30 and TRBJ1-3, with D maybe TRBD1 (5 bases). With 3 bases removed from V and 0 bases from J, the gap between germline ends came to 9 bases. The CDR3 runs 14 residues. Germline V gene data show CDR1 as GTSNPN and CDR2 as SVGIG (reference sequence). CDR3 protein: CAWRGQSSGNTIYF. The CDR3 coding sequence is TGTGCCTGGAGGGGGCAGAGCTCTGGAAACACCATATATTTT. Full variable domain (rest looked up from reference TRBV30 and TRBJ1-3): SQTIHQWPATLVQPVGSPLSLECTVEGTSNPNLYWYRQAAGRGLQLLFYSVGIGQISSEVPQNLSASRPQDRQFILSSKKLLLSDSGFYLCAWRGQSSGNTIYFGEGSWLTVV.

This chain uses TRBV5-4 with TRBJ1-3; TRBD1 matches 9 bases. CDR3 size: 17 residues. V was pared by 4 bases and J by 2 bases, with 10 bases of the junction left unmatched. Germline V lookup: CDR1 SGHNT, CDR2 YYREEE (reference sequence). CDR3 in DNA: TGTGCCAGCAGCAGGACCGGGACAGGGCTTACTGGAAACACCATATATTTT. Translation: CASSRTGTGLTGNTIYF.